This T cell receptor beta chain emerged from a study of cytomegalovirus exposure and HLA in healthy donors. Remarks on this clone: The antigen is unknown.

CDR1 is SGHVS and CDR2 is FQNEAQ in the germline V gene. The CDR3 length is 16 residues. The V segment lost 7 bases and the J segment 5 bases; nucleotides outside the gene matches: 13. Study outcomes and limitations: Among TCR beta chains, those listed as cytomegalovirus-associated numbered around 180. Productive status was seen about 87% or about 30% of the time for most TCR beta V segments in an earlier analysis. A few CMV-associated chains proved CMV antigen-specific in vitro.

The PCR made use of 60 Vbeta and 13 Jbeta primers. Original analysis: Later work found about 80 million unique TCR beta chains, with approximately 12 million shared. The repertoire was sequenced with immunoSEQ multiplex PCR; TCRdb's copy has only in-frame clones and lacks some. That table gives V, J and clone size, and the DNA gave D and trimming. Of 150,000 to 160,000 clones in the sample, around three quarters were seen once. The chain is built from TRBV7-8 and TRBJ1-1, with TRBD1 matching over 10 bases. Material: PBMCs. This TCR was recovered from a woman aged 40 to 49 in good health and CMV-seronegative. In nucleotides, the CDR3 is TGTGCCAGCACCATTAAAGGGGGACAGGGGCGGACTGAAGCTTTCTTT. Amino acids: CASTIKGGQGRTEAFF.